Given below is one T cell receptor (beta chain) in context. This entry belongs to a study of beta chain features in type 1 diabetes. V was shortened by 0 bases and J by 4 bases, with 13 bases between the two germline ends. CDR1 SGDLS and CDR2 YYNGEE come from the germline V gene. This CDR3 comprises 15 residues. cDNA synthesis used the whole RNA isolate, giving expressed TCRB sequences. Generated by immunoSEQ multiplex PCR, the TCRdb table keeps only in-frame clones and is missing some. The data show almost 350,000 clones, roughly a fifth seen once. The clonotype originates from a woman in her late teens or twenties in good health. What was sequenced was naive CD4+ T cells from blood. This rearrangement joins TRBV9 to TRBJ2-5, with D maybe TRBD2 (6 bases). The CDR3 loop is CASSVGLEGRETQYF. The DNA for the CDR3 is TGTGCCAGCAGCGTAGGCCTGGAGGGGCGAGAGACCCAGTACTTC.